This T cell receptor (beta chain) was identified during a study of CD8 T cells in ankylosing spondylitis. Whole-study findings and limits: Matched synovial fluid from ankylosing spondylitis patients was reported to be enriched for disease-linked clones.

Comments on this clonotype: Its cognate antigen is unknown.

TCRdb ran MiXCR on the 5' RACE reads and lists one entry per CDR3 protein. The sample holds 150,000 to 200,000 distinct CDR3 sequences, around a tenth seen once. J gave up 6 bases and V 3 bases, and 5 bases lay outside the gene matches. The CDR3 extends over 14 amino acids. Germline V gene data show CDR1 as KGHSH and CDR2 as LQKENI. Specimen: blood, either unsorted or a sorted T cell fraction (not recorded which). The origin of this receptor is a male donor with ankylosing spondylitis or in good health (not recorded which). This chain connects TRBV18 to TRBJ2-3; 8 bases match TRBD1. The DNA for the CDR3 is TGTGCCAGCTCACCTACGGACAGGGCGGATACGCAGTATTTT. Its protein is CASSPTDRADTQYF.